These T cell receptor beta chains were read from a single sample in a study of blood T cell repertoires in COVID-19. Sequenced by immunoSEQ multiplex PCR; TCRdb stores in-frame clones only, minus some. The table shows 45,000 to 70,000 clones, with 80% to 90% occurring only once. The specimen sequenced was peripheral blood. Receptors originate from an elderly woman with acute or convalescent COVID-19. Each CDR3 is given with its conserved first and last residue. D genes are given only for firm matches. Rows give clone size only sometimes, using once, few, many, or a class for an expanded clone.

>TRBV10-3|NA|TRBJ2-7|TRBD2
TGTGCCATCAGTGATTTAGCGGGGGGGCCCTACGAGCAGTACTTC
CAISDLAGGPYEQYF
>TRBV4-1|NA|TRBJ1-4|NA
TGCGCCAGCAGCCAAGAAGGAGGGGTCGGAACTAATGAAAAACTGTTTTTT
CASSQEGGVGTNEKLFF
>TRBV18|once|TRBJ2-2|TRBD1
TGTGCCAGCTCGTACCACAGGGGAGCAACCGGGGAGCTGTTTTTT
CASSYHRGATGELFF
>TRBV14|NA|TRBJ1-2|NA
TGTGCCAGCAGCCAAGTATCAGGGTCTGGCTACACCTTC
CASSQVSGSGYTF
>TRBV5-1|NA|TRBJ2-1|TRBD2
TGCGCCAGCAGCTTTAGCCTAGCGGGGGGATCCTCCTACAATGAGCAGTTCTTC
CASSFSLAGGSSYNEQFF
>TRBV6-5|NA|TRBJ2-7|TRBD2
TGTGCCAGCAGTTACCAGCGGGGGTCCTCCTACGAGCAGTACTTC
CASSYQRGSSYEQYF
>TRBV3-1/TRBV3-2|NA|TRBJ2-2|TRBD2
TGTGCCAGCAGCTACTTCGTGACAGCGGGGATTTCGGACGGGGAGCTGTTTTTT
CASSYFVTAGISDGELFF
>TRBV4-2|once|TRBJ1-1|NA
TGTGCCAGCAGTCCAATCACAGGTATCATCGCTGAAGCTTTCTTT
CASSPITGIIAEAFF
>TRBV14|NA|TRBJ2-3|TRBD2
TGTGCCAGCAGGCCTAGCGGGGGTACAGATACGCAGTATTTT
CASRPSGGTDTQYF
>TRBV28|few|TRBJ1-4|TRBD1
TGTGCCAGCAGTTCACCTACGACAGGGGCTAATGAAAAACTGTTTTTT
CASSSPTTGANEKLFF
>TRBV7-9|NA|TRBJ1-1|NA
TGTGCCAGCAGTAAACAGGGCGTGGGGACTGAAGCTTTCTTT
CASSKQGVGTEAFF
>TRBV5-1|NA|TRBJ1-2|TRBD1
TGCGCCAGCAGCCCGCGGACAGGGGGCTATGGCTACACCTTC
CASSPRTGGYGYTF
>TRBV3-1/TRBV3-2|NA|TRBJ1-1|TRBD1
TGTGCCAGCACCGGCACAGGGGTGAACACTGAAGCTTTCTTT
CASTGTGVNTEAFF
>TRBV6-5|NA|TRBJ1-1|NA
TGTGCCAGCAGAGACTCGAAGGCCCAAGCTTTCTTT
CASRDSKAQAFF
>TRBV2|NA|TRBJ1-3|NA
TGTGCCAGCAGTATTCCGGGGAACTCTGGAAACACCATATATTTT
CASSIPGNSGNTIYF
>TRBV6-4|NA|TRBJ2-5|NA
TGTGCCAGCAGCAGGACAGTGGAAGAGACCCAGTACTTC
CASSRTVEETQYF
>TRBV30|NA|TRBJ2-2|NA
TGTGCCTGGAATAGCGAGCACACCGGGGAGCTGTTTTTT
CAWNSEHTGELFF
>TRBV7-9|NA|TRBJ1-5|TRBD1
TGTGCCAGCAGCTTCGGGACAGAAGCTCAGCCCCAGCATTTT
CASSFGTEAQPQHF
>TRBV11-2|NA|TRBJ1-6|NA
TGTGCCAGCAGCTTTATGCTAGGGGGAAATTCACCCCTCCACTTT
CASSFMLGGNSPLHF
>TRBV6-6|few|TRBJ1-2|NA
TGTGCCAGCAGCGACGAGTTGGGGGCGGGCTACACCTTC
CASSDELGAGYTF
>TRBV7-9|few|TRBJ2-3|NA
TGTGCCAGCAGCCCTAGTACTAGCACAGATACGCAGTATTTT
CASSPSTSTDTQYF
>TRBV3-1/TRBV3-2|NA|TRBJ2-7|NA
TGTGCCAGCAGCCAAACAAACCTTAAATCTTACGAGCAGTACTTC
CASSQTNLKSYEQYF
>TRBV4-2|once|TRBJ1-1|NA
TGTGCCAGCAGCCAATCAACAGGGTGGGGCACTGAAGCTTTCTTT
CASSQSTGWGTEAFF
>TRBV18|NA|TRBJ1-2|NA
TGTGCCAGCTCAGGCGGGCCAGTATCCTTTTATGGCTACACCTTC
CASSGGPVSFYGYTF
>TRBV10-2|once|TRBJ1-4|TRBD1
TGCGCCAGCAGTTTGGGCAGGGGGAATGAAAAACTGTTTTTT
CASSLGRGNEKLFF
>TRBV2|NA|TRBJ1-5|NA
TGTGCCAGCAGTGAAACCCCTATCAGGCGTCAGCCCCAGCATTTT
CASSETPIRRQPQHF
>TRBV7-9|NA|TRBJ1-4|NA
TGTGCCAGCAGCTTAGCTCGGGAGGGGAAACTGTTTTTT
CASSLAREGKLFF
>TRBV12-3/TRBV12-4|NA|TRBJ2-7|NA
TGTGCCAGCAGTCAACAGAGATGGGAGCAGTACTTC
CASSQQRWEQYF
>TRBV5-5|NA|TRBJ2-7|TRBD1
TGTGCCAGCAGCTTTGTGGGACAGTCCTACGAGCAGTACTTC
CASSFVGQSYEQYF
>TRBV5-5|NA|TRBJ1-3|NA
TGTGCCAGCAGCCTTAGGGGGTTGGGAGGAAACACCATATATTTT
CASSLRGLGGNTIYF
>TRBV5-6|NA|TRBJ1-2|TRBD1
TGTGCCAGCAGCCGCCGGGACAGGACCTATGGCTACACCTTC
CASSRRDRTYGYTF
>TRBV5-4|NA|TRBJ1-3|TRBD1
TGTGCCAGCAGCACACGACAGGGGGCTGGTGGAAACACCATATATTTT
CASSTRQGAGGNTIYF
>TRBV19|NA|TRBJ1-1|NA
TGTGCCAGTAGCCCCCCGGGACTCCAACCTAGGGACACTGAAGCTTTCTTT
CASSPPGLQPRDTEAFF
>TRBV5-1|many|TRBJ1-5|TRBD1
TGCGCCAGCAGCTTAGGGACAGGGGCCCATCAGCCCCAGCATTTT
CASSLGTGAHQPQHF
>TRBV7-2|NA|TRBJ1-2|NA
TGTGCCAGCATCCTGGAAGCAGGGTACTATGGCTACACCTTC
CASILEAGYYGYTF
>TRBV2|once|TRBJ1-5|NA
TGTGCCAGCGTTTACAGCTACAATCAGCCCCAGCATTTT
CASVYSYNQPQHF
>TRBV7-2|NA|TRBJ2-6|TRBD2
TGTGCCAGCAGCCCTCGGACTAGAATTTCTGGGGCCAACGTCCTGACTTTC
CASSPRTRISGANVLTF
>TRBV12-5|NA|TRBJ1-5|TRBD1
TGTGCTAGTGGTTTGGTGGTGGGACAGGGTTTTATTCAGCCCCAGCATTTT
CASGLVVGQGFIQPQHF
>TRBV24-1|NA|TRBJ2-2|NA
TGTGCCACGTCCGACAGGACAAGAAACACCGGGGAGCTGTTTTTT
CATSDRTRNTGELFF
>TRBV25-1|NA|TRBJ2-7|NA
TGTGCCAGCAGCCCCTTCAATTCCCGGGGAACCTACGAGCAGTACTTC
CASSPFNSRGTYEQYF
>TRBV12-3/TRBV12-4|NA|TRBJ2-7|TRBD1
TGTGCCAGCGGGACAGCGGTCTACGAGCAGTACTTC
CASGTAVYEQYF
>TRBV19|NA|TRBJ1-5|NA
TGTGCCAGTACCCATAGATGGACATCTATTTTACTCAATCAGCCCCAGCATTTT
CASTHRWTSILLNQPQHF
>TRBV11-3|NA|TRBJ1-5|TRBD1
TGTGCCAGCAGCAGGACAGGGGTGGGCAGCAATCAGCCCCAGCATTTT
CASSRTGVGSNQPQHF
>TRBV19|NA|TRBJ2-3|NA
TGTGCCAGTAGTATAGATGGGGGCGGAACTAGCACAGATACGCAGTATTTT
CASSIDGGGTSTDTQYF
>TRBV2|NA|TRBJ1-2|NA
TGTGCCAGCAGTGAGGCAGGGGAGGGTGGCTACACCTTC
CASSEAGEGGYTF
>TRBV27|NA|TRBJ1-4|NA
TGTGCCAGCAGTCCCGTGAACCCCCAGGGTATTGATGAAAAACTGTTTTTT
CASSPVNPQGIDEKLFF